This T cell receptor (beta chain) was retrieved from a study of cytomegalovirus exposure and HLA in healthy donors. PCR primers comprised 60 Vbeta and 13 Jbeta primers. The table came from immunoSEQ multiplex PCR; TCRdb's copy has only in-frame clones and leaves some out. The sample lists 150,000 to 200,000 clones, around 83% occurring once. This CDR3 is built from 14 residues. Whole-study findings and limits: Per published accounts, TCR beta sequences correctly predicted the HLA-A and HLA-B alleles of most subjects. A further, later analysis showed that HLA-associated TCR beta chains (compared with equally common others) were more clonally expanded. In a later analysis, donors in an Asian-associated ancestry cluster reportedly had fewer N-insertions in productive TCRs than the cohort mean. Common viral pathogens were later found to be apparently linked to several of the most significant clusters.

Note on this clone: Its antigen remains unknown.

This clonotype was sampled from a man in his fifties or sixties in good health and CMV-seropositive. The specimen sequenced was PBMCs. The J gene is TRBJ1-3, the V gene TRBV21-1; TRBD1 is the table's D call, not checked against the DNA. TRBV21-1 is deemed a pseudogene. The CDR3 nucleotides are TGTGCCAGCAGCCACAGGGGAAATGGAAACACCATATATTTT. Encoded protein: CASSHRGNGNTIYF.